This entry lists 19 T cell receptor beta chains sequenced from one sample in a study of shared clonotypes between healthy human individuals. Libraries were prepared by immunoSEQ multiplex PCR; TCRdb keeps only in-frame clonotypes and omits some of them. The repertoire holds hundreds of thousands of clones, 90% to 96% seen once, with 0.06% in the top ten. The specimen was naive CD4+ T cells sorted from blood. Subset specified: CD45RA+ positively selected. Receptor source: a woman in her twenties or thirties in good health.

This clone showed up just once. The V gene is TRBV28, the J gene TRBJ1-5, with D uncertain. This CDR3 has 17 amino acids. The germline CDR1 and CDR2 sequences are MDHEN and SYDVKM. V gave up 2 bases and J gave up 5 bases, with 19 bases separating them. The CDR3, as DNA: TGTGCCAGCAGTTTAGTGGTGTGGCCAGGAGGCGATCAGCCCCAGCATTTT. It encodes CASSLVVWPGGDQPQHF.

Only a few counts were recorded for this clone. This chain uses TRBV11-2 with TRBJ2-7; D call uncertain. Germline CDR1 and CDR2: SGHAT and FQNNGV. V lost 4 bases and J lost 6, with 10 bases in between. This CDR3 comprises 12 residues. The CDR3 DNA reads TGTGCCAGCAGCTCGCCACGGAGCGAGCAGTACTTC. Amino acid sequence: CASSSPRSEQYF.

V is TRBV2 and J is TRBJ2-5; D may be TRBD1 or TRBD2 (5 bases each). V shed 10 bases and J shed 5 bases, with 17 bases lying between them. The CDR3 is 13 residues long. CDR1 is SNHLY and CDR2 is FYNNEI in the germline V gene. CDR3 amino acids: CATRQGRGETQYF. The CDR3 DNA reads as TGTGCCACCAGGCAGGGACGCGGGGAGACCCAGTACTTC.

V is TRBV6-5 and J is TRBJ1-1, with D unclear. Trimming removed 7 bases from V and 0 bases from J, with 12 bases in between. The CDR3 runs 14 residues. Germline loops: CDR1 MNHEY, CDR2 SVGAGI. The CDR3 nucleotides are TGTGCCAGCAAGTTGGATTGGCTGAACACTGAAGCTTTCTTT. As protein: CASKLDWLNTEAFF.

This sequence joins TRBV7-2 and TRBJ2-7; D remains unclear. The CDR3 has 13 residues. The germline V gene encodes CDR1 SGHTA and CDR2 FQGNSA. The V end was cut by 1 base, the J end by 5 bases, with 9 bases between. The CDR3 loop is CASSLEGHHEQYF. The CDR3 coding sequence is TGTGCCAGCAGCTTAGAGGGCCATCACGAGCAGTACTTC.

This chain links TRBV6-6 with TRBJ1-1; weak D call: TRBD1 (5 bases). Trimming stripped 2 bases from V and 0 bases from J, with 10 bases between. Germline CDR1 MNHNY, CDR2 SVGAGI (reference sequence). The CDR3 sequence is 15 residues long. The CDR3 loop reads CASSYDSPMNTEAFF. CDR3 coding DNA: TGTGCCAGCAGTTACGACAGCCCCATGAACACTGAAGCTTTCTTT.

The CDR3 DNA reads as TGTGCCAGCAGCTTAGGGGAGGTACGGGATACGCAGTATTTT. Translation: CASSLGEVRDTQYF. This chain links TRBV7-2 with TRBJ2-3; perhaps TRBD2 as D (6 bases). Trimming removed 1 base from V and 6 bases from J, with 11 bases in between. Per the germline V gene, CDR1 is SGHTA and CDR2 is FQGNSA. The length of the CDR3 is 14 residues.

This chain joins TRBV6-1 and TRBJ1-1; 9 bases match TRBD1. From germline, CDR1 is MNHNS and CDR2 SASEGT. The CDR3 loop spans 15 amino acids. V was clipped by 7 bases and J by 7 bases; unmatched bases: 13. The CDR3: CASMENDRGTFEAFF. In DNA, the CDR3 is TGTGCCAGCATGGAAAACGACAGGGGGACATTTGAAGCTTTCTTT.

The rearrangement uses TRBV28 and TRBJ2-2, with D perhaps TRBD2 (6 bases). The CDR3 runs 14 residues. The ends were cut back, 5 bases at V and 6 bases at J, with 13 bases in the middle. Germline V gene lookup returns CDR1 MDHEN and CDR2 SYDVKM. The CDR3: CASSRSGLAGELFF. The CDR3 DNA reads as TGTGCCAGCAGTCGGAGCGGGCTTGCCGGGGAGCTGTTTTTT.

The chain recombines TRBV27 with TRBJ2-2, with TRBD2 matching 9 bases. Trimming removed 5 bases from V and 0 bases from J; junction bases left unmatched: 1. In germline, CDR1 is MNHEY, CDR2 SMNVEV (reference sequence). CDR3 size: 15 residues. The CDR3 DNA reads TGTGCCAGCAGTCGACTAGCGGCGAACACCGGGGAGCTGTTTTTT. Encoded protein: CASSRLAANTGELFF.

The chain recombines TRBV27 with TRBJ2-5; a possible D gene is TRBD2 (5 bases). The end of the DNA is better explained by TRBJ2-7, so the J call may be wrong. The CDR3 has 13 residues. Germline CDR1 MNHEY, CDR2 SMNVEV (reference sequence). The CDR3 here is CASSLIWEREQYF. The CDR3, as DNA: TGTGCCAGCAGTTTAATATGGGAGCGCGAGCAGTACTTC.

CDR3 residues: CASSGLAGVGTGELFF. The DNA for the CDR3 is TGTGCCAGCAGTGGACTAGCGGGAGTAGGGACCGGGGAGCTGTTTTTT. V usage is TRBV2 and J usage is TRBJ2-2, with 12 positions matching TRBD2. Unmatched junction bases numbered 5, after V lost 4 bases and J lost 5 bases. Germline V CDR1 and CDR2: SNHLY, FYNNEI. CDR3 size: 16 residues.

The chain links TRBV7-8 to TRBJ1-1; D call uncertain. Trimming removed 2 bases from V and 7 bases from J, with 14 bases in between. The CDR3 consists of 14 residues. CDR1 SGHVS and CDR2 FQNEAQ come from the germline V gene. The CDR3 loop reads CASSLNGVEVEAFF. The CDR3 bases are TGTGCCAGCAGCTTAAACGGGGTAGAGGTTGAAGCTTTCTTT. Based on the CDR3 plus reference TRBV7-8 and TRBJ1-1, the full variable domain is GAGVSQSPRYKVAKRGQDVALRCDPISGHVSLFWYQQALGQGPEFLTYFQNEAQLDKSGLPSDRFFAERPEGSVSTLKIQRTQQEDSAVYLCASSLNGVEVEAFFGQGTRLTVV.

The CDR3 region has the DNA TGTGCCAGCAGGCGGGACCCAATCAATGAGCAGTTCTTC. It is translated as CASRRDPINEQFF. The chain has TRBV6-5 and TRBJ2-1, with a possible D match to TRBD2 (6 bases). The CDR3 runs to 13 residues. Trimming took 6 bases from V and 6 from J, leaving 12 bases between them. The germline V gene has CDR1 MNHEY and CDR2 SVGAGI.

This clone was recorded only once. The chain couples TRBV7-2 to TRBJ2-7, with unresolved D. This CDR3 has 14 residues. Trimming stripped 1 base from V and 2 bases from J, with 9 bases between. From germline, CDR1 is SGHTA and CDR2 FQGNSA. Here the CDR3 DNA reads TGTGCCAGCAGCTTAGTGGCCAAGCCCTACGAGCAGTACTTC. It is translated as CASSLVAKPYEQYF.

The chain joins TRBV12-5 to TRBJ1-5, with D possibly being TRBD1 (5 bases). Germline V lookup: CDR1 LGHNT, CDR2 FRNRAP. The V gene lost 6 bases and the J gene lost 0 bases, with 12 bases spanning the gap. CDR3 length: 15 residues. The CDR3 DNA follows: TGTGCTAGTGGCCCTGACAGCAATAGCAATCAGCCCCAGCATTTT. This encodes CASGPDSNSNQPQHF.

The V call is TRBV28, the J call TRBJ2-7, with a possible D match to TRBD1 (6 bases). In germline, CDR1 is MDHEN, CDR2 SYDVKM. Trimming left V 5 bases short and J 3 bases short, with 17 bases between. The CDR3 length is 15 residues. The CDR3 spells CASSLQRGTDYEQYF. CDR3 in DNA: TGTGCCAGCAGTCTACAAAGGGGGACCGACTACGAGCAGTACTTC. Full variable domain (missing parts from reference TRBV28 and TRBJ2-7): DVKVTQSSRYLVKRTGEKVFLECVQDMDHENMFWYRQDPGLGLRLIYFSYDVKMKEKGDIPEGYSVSREKKERFSLILESASTNQTSMYLCASSLQRGTDYEQYFGPGTRLTVT.

The chain uses TRBV27 and TRBJ2-5, with 9 bases identical to TRBD1. The J call may be wrong; the DNA end is better matched by TRBJ2-7. The CDR3 runs to 18 residues. Germline assignment: CDR1 MNHEY and CDR2 SMNVEV (reference sequence). CDR3 loop: CASSTHRGRKGGGYEQYF. In DNA form, the CDR3 reads TGTGCCAGCAGTACTCACAGGGGGCGCAAAGGTGGGGGCTACGAGCAGTACTTC.

This clone is a singleton in its sample. The chain carries TRBV6-4 and TRBJ2-7; D might be TRBD1 (6 bases). The CDR3 loop spans 16 amino acids. Trimming stripped 2 bases from V and 3 bases from J, with 17 bases between. Per germline, CDR1 MRHNA and CDR2 SNTAGT. The CDR3 DNA reads as TGTGCCAGCAGTGACGTTAGTAGGGGGTTTCACTACGAGCAGTACTTC. This codes for CASSDVSRGFHYEQYF.